This T cell receptor (beta chain) emerged from a study of beta chain features in type 1 diabetes (dated by TCRdb to 2016 to 2018). Regarding the complete study: Mean age, gender distribution, total cell number and subset yield were not different between patients and healthy donors. A total of over 90,000,000 sorted cells were examined across all samples, and a strong correlation was observed between cell number per subset and RNA yield. In the study, TCRB repertoires of sorted circulating CD4+ T cell subsets from recently diagnosed type 1 diabetes patients were compared with those of matched healthy donors. Regulatory and stem cell-like memory subsets were isolated from only 8 patients and roughly 8 healthy donors, whereas naive and central memory subsets came from all 28 donors.

Each donor gave one peripheral blood draw, averaging approximately 0.12 L, which was collected into heparinised tubes. Using a panel that included CD45RO, CCR7, CD25, CD127, CD95 and CD27, naive, central memory, regulatory and stem cell-like memory CD4+ T cells were sorted on a BD FACSAria II. A purity above 98% was achieved for all sorted populations. PBMCs were isolated immediately by Lymphoprep density gradient centrifugation and stained directly without culture. So that batch effects would be minimized, each experiment stained and sorted samples in pairs, pairing one healthy donor with one patient. This clone occurred many times. There is no known antigen for this receptor. Base qualities are not at hand, and no much larger clone is one base apart. The full study reports these points: HLA sub-analyses involved small numbers of individuals, so any influence of HLA type on TCRB rearrangement remained unresolved. Naive, central memory and regulatory TCRB repertoires appeared to be more similar among patients than among healthy donors. Type 1 diabetes patients showed a moderate but significant shortening of TCRB CDR3 length in all four CD4+ subsets. Because cDNA rather than genomic DNA was sequenced, highly expressing activated cells could have been over-represented, although no difference in activation and CD3 levels was found between groups. PCR may preferentially amplify shorter templates, but because patient and control samples were amplified and corrected together, any resulting skew would affect both groups equally. At VDJ recombination sites, patients with type 1 diabetes made fewer insertions and deleted more nucleotides, a pattern implying thymic rearrangement abnormalities.

V loses 0 bases of germline sequence and J loses 12 bases, and the interval between the two ends is 10 bases. Taken from the germline V gene (reference sequence), the CDR1 and CDR2 loops are SGHNT and YYREEE. The CDR3 spans 12 residues, from the cysteine through the phenylalanine. Left in the record is the CDR3 DNA by itself, 36 bases read in frame from the first base. All of the isolated RNA was reverse transcribed with the High Capacity cDNA Reverse Transcription Kit, so expressed TCRB transcripts were sequenced. Deep immunoSEQ sequencing was performed on naive, central memory and regulatory T cell samples, with an average of roughly 4 million total reads per sample. After sorted cells were lysed in RLT buffer, RNA was extracted with DNase-treated RNeasy Micro or Mini kits, with the choice depending on cell number. Each cell subset was processed on its own to prevent cross-contamination, while patient and healthy donor samples were processed together. TCRB sequences were amplified from cDNA with the immunoSEQ multiplex PCR, producing 87-bp fragments spanning the CDR3 region. Sequencing of the amplicons was done on the Illumina HiSeq platform. The authors' pipeline ran thus. Synthetic template baselines were used to correct PCR bias computationally, reads within Hamming distance 2 were collapsed, and singletons that could not be merged were discarded. Reads were aligned against IMGT to assign V, D and J genes, CDR3 length and insertions or deletions at six rearrangement sites. Within each subset, clonotype counts were normalized to sorted cell number, after which true diversity and Gini coefficients were computed with the tcR R package. The overlap coefficient, calculated on TCRB nucleotide sequences, was used to quantify repertoire sharing. TCRdb re-hosts the immuneACCESS table, in-frame sequences only. Its copies lack some clones; in the studies checked, an unresolved V gene accounts for under half of them, and the cause for the rest is not known. V, J and clone size reflect that table, while D and trimming were determined from the DNA. Across this sample there are 200,000 to 250,000 clones, with approximately 10% seen only once. About 1.2% of the sample is in the top ten clones.

The sequence derives from a man younger than 30 in good health. The sample consisted of central memory CD4+ T cells from blood. The rearranged chain carries TRBV5-4 and TRBJ2-4, with the D gene not clear enough to name. Here the CDR3 is given as CASSLDSDRQYF. The DNA sequence follows: TGTGCCAGCAGCTTGGATTCTGATCGTCAGTACTTC.